What follows describes a single T cell receptor (beta chain). Trimming at V came to 4 bases and at J to 2 bases, leaving 12 bases not matched to a gene. CDR1 is MGHRA, CDR2 YSYEKL, per germline. This CDR3 has 17 residues. These data come from a study of T cell responses to AZD1222 COVID-19 vaccine. Using immunoSEQ multiplex PCR, the repertoire was profiled, and TCRdb retains in-frame clones only, with some absent. The profile shows about 110,000 clones, 87% of them singletons. The sequence derives from an adult in good health. The gene calls are TRBV4-1 and TRBJ1-2; 8 bases are a match to TRBD1. The sample in question was peripheral blood, obtained on day 0 of AZD1222 vaccination. The chain's CDR3 is CASSPTDRDFSNYGYTF. For the CDR3, the DNA is TGCGCCAGCAGCCCTACGGACAGGGACTTTTCCAACTATGGCTACACCTTC.